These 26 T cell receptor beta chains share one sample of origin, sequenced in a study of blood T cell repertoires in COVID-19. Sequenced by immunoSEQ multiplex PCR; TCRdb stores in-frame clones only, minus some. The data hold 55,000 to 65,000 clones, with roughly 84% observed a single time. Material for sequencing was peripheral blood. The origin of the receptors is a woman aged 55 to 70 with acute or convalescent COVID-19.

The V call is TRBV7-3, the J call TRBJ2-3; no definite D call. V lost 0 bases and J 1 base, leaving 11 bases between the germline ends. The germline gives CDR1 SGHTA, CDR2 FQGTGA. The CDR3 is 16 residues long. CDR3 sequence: CASSLTSGGGTDTQYF. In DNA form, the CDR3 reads TGTGCCAGCAGCTTAACGTCCGGTGGAGGCACAGATACGCAGTATTTT.

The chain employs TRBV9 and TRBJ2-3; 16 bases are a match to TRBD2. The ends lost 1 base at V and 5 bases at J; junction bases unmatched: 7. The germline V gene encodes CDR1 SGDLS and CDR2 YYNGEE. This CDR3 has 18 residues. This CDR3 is CASSVRLGTSGGEDTQYF. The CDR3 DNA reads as TGTGCCAGCAGCGTAAGGCTGGGGACTAGCGGGGGGGAAGATACGCAGTATTTT.

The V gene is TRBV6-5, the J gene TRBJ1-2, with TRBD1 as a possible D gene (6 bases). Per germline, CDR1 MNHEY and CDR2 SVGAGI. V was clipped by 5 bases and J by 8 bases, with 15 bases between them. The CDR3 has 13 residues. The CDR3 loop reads CASSTRDTDGYTF. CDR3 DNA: TGTGCCAGCAGTACCCGGGACACAGACGGCTACACCTTC.

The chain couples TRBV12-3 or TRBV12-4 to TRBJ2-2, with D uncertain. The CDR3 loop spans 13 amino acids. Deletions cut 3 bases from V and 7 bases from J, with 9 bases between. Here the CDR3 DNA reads TGTGCCAGCAGTTTTGTCCTAGGCGGGGAGCTGTTTTTT. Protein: CASSFVLGGELFF.

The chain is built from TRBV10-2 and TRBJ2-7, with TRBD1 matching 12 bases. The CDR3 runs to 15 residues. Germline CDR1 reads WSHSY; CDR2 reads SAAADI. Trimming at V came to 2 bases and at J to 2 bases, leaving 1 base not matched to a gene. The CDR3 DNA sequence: TGCGCCAGCAGTGAGGGGACAGGGGGCCCCTACGAGCAGTACTTC. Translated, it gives CASSEGTGGPYEQYF.

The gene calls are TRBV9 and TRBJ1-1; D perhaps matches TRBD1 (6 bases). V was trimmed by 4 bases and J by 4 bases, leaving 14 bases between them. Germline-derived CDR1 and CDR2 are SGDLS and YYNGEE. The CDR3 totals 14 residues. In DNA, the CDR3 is TGTGCCAGCAGCCCCCAGGGGCTGGGCACTGAAGCTTTCTTT. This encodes CASSPQGLGTEAFF.

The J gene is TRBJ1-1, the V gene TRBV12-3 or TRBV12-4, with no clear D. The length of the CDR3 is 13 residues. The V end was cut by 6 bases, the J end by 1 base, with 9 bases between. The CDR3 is CASRRHANTEAFF. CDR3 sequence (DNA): TGTGCCAGCAGAAGACACGCGAACACTGAAGCTTTCTTT.

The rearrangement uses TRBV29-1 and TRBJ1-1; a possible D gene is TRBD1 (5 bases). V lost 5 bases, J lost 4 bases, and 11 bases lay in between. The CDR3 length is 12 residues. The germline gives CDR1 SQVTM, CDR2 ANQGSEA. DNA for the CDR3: TGCAGCGTTATCTCAGGGCCCACTGAAGCTTTCTTT. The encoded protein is CSVISGPTEAFF.

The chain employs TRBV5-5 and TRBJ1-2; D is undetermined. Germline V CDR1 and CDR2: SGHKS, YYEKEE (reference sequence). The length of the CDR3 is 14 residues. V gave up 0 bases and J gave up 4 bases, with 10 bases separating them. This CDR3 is CASSLAPGGYGYTF. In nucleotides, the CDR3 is TGTGCCAGCAGCTTGGCCCCGGGAGGCTATGGCTACACCTTC.

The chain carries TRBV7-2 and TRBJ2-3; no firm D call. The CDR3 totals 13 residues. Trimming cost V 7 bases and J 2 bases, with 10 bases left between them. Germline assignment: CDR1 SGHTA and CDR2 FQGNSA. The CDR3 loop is CASTVFSTDTQYF. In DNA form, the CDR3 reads TGTGCCAGCACGGTTTTTTCCACAGATACGCAGTATTTT.

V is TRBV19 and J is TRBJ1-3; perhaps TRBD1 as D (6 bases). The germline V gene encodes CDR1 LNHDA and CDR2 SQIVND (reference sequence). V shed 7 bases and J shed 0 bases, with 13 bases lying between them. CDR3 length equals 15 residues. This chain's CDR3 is CASNDRRSSGNTIYF. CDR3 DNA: TGTGCCAGTAATGACAGGAGGAGCTCTGGAAACACCATATATTTT.

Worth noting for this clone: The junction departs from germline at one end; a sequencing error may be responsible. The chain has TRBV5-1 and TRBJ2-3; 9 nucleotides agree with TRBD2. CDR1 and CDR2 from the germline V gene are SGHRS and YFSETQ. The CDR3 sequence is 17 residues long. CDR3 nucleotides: TGCGCCAGCAGCATCTCCGGCGGGGGGGATACATCAGACACGCAGTATTTT. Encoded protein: CASSISGGGDTSDTQYF.

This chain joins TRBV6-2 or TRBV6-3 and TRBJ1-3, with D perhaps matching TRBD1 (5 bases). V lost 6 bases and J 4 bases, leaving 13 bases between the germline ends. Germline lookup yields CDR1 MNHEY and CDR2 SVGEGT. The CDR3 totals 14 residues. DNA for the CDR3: TGTGCCAGCAGCCCTAGCAGGGTGGGAAACACCATATATTTT. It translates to CASSPSRVGNTIYF.

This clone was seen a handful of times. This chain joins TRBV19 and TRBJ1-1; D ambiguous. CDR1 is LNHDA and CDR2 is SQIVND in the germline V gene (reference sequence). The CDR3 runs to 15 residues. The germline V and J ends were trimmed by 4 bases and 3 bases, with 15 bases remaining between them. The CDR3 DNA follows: TGTGCCAGTAGTACCCCCACGCGGGAGTACACTGAAGCTTTCTTT. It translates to CASSTPTREYTEAFF.

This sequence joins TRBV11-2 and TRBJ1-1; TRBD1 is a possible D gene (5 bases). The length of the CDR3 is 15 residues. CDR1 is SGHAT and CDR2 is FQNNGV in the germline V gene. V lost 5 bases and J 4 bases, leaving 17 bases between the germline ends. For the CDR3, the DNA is TGTGCCAGCAGCCCGACGATCAGGGATTCCACTGAAGCTTTCTTT. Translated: CASSPTIRDSTEAFF.

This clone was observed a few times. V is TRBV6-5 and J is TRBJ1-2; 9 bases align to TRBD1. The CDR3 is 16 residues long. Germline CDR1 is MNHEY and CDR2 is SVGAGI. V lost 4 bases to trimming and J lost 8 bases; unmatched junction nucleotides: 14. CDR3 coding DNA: TGTGCCAGCAGTTCCGGGACAGGGATTAGGTTCTTCGGCTACACCTTC. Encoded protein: CASSSGTGIRFFGYTF.

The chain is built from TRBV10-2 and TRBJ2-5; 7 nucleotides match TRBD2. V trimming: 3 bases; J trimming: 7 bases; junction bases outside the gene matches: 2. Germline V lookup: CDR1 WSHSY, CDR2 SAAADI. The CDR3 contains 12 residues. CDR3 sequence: CASSDGGGTQYF. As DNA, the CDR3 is TGCGCCAGCAGTGATGGGGGGGGGACCCAGTACTTC.

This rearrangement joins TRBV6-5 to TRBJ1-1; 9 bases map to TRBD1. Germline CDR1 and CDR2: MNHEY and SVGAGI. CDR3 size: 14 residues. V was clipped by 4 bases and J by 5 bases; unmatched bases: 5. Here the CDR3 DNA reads TGTGCCAGCAGTTCTGGACAGGGGAGGACTGAAGCTTTCTTT. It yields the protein CASSSGQGRTEAFF.

The CDR3 DNA reads TGTGCCAGCAATCTACAGGGCCAGCCCCAGCATTTT. This encodes CASNLQGQPQHF. V gene TRBV2 combines with J gene TRBJ1-5; perhaps TRBD1 as D (6 bases). Per the germline V gene, CDR1 is SNHLY and CDR2 is FYNNEI. Trimming took 7 bases from V and 7 from J, leaving 11 bases between them. CDR3 length equals 12 residues.

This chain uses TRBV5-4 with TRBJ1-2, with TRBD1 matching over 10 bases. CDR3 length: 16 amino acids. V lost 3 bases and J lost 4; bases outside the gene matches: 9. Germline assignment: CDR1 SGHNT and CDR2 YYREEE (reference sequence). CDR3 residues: CASSSEGTGEGYGYTF. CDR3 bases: TGTGCCAGCAGCTCCGAAGGGACAGGGGAGGGCTATGGCTACACCTTC. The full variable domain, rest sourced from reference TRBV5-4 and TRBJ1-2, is ETGVTQSPTHLIKTRGQQVTLRCSSQSGHNTVSWYQQALGQGPQFIFQYYREEENGRGNFPPRFSGLQFPNYSSELNVNALELDDSALYLCASSSEGTGEGYGYTFGSGTRLTVV.

CDR3 amino acids: CASRPSGGANEQFF. The CDR3 DNA follows: TGCGCCAGCCGCCCTAGCGGGGGGGCCAATGAGCAGTTCTTC. The chain links TRBV4-1 to TRBJ2-1; TRBD2 aligns across 12 bases. V lost 8 bases to trimming and J lost 6 bases; unmatched junction nucleotides: 5. CDR3 size: 14 residues. CDR1 is MGHRA, CDR2 YSYEKL, per germline.

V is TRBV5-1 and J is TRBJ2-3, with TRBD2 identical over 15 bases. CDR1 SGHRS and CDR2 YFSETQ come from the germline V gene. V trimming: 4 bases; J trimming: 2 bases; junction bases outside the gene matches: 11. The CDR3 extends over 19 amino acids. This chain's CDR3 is CASSKGLAGGRGATDTQYF. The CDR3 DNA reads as TGCGCCAGCAGCAAGGGACTAGCGGGAGGCCGGGGGGCCACAGATACGCAGTATTTT.

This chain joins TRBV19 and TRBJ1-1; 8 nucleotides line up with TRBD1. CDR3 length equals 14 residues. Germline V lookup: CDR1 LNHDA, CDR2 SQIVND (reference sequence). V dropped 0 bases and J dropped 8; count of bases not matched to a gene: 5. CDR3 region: CASSIDSRGREAFF. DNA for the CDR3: TGTGCCAGTAGTATAGATAGCAGGGGGCGCGAAGCTTTCTTT.

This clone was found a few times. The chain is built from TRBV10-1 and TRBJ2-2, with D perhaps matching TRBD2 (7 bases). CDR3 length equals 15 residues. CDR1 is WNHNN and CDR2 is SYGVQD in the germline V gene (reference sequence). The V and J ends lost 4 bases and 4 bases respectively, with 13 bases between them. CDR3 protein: CASSGGGPGTGELFF. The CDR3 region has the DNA TGCGCCAGCAGTGGGGGGGGGCCAGGCACCGGGGAGCTGTTTTTT.

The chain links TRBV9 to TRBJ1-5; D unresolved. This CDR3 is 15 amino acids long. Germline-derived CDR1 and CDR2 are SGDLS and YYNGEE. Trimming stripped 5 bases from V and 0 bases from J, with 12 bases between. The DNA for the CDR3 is TGTGCCAGCAGACTTGAGGTGGATAGCAATCAGCCCCAGCATTTT. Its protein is CASRLEVDSNQPQHF.

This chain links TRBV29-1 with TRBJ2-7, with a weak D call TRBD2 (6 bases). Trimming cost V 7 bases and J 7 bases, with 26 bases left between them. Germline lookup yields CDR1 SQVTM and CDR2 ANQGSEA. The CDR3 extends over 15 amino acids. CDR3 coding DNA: TGCAGCGCCCAAGGACCTAGCGTCCCAGGAGGGGAGCAGTACTTC. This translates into CSAQGPSVPGGEQYF.